This is a list of T cell receptor beta chains from one sample in a study of blood T cell repertoires in COVID-19. Repertoires were generated with immunoSEQ multiplex PCR, while TCRdb's copy carries only in-frame clones and drops some. Of fewer than 350,000 clones listed, more than 70% are singletons. Sequenced material: PBMCs or T cells enriched from blood (not recorded which). All receptors derive from a woman aged 60-75 years in a cohort exposed to, infected with or recovered from COVID-19 (not recorded which). Both conserved end residues are part of each CDR3. The D gene is left open where the match is weak. Part of the rows lack a size; the others show once, few, many or a class for expanded clones.

j_gene: TRBJ2-2; d_gene: TRBD2; v_gene: TRBV25-1; abundance: NA; CDR3aa: CASSELGGSNTGELFF; CDR3nt: TGTGCCAGCAGTGAATTAGGCGGGAGCAACACCGGGGAGCTGTTTTTT
j_gene: TRBJ2-7; d_gene: NA; v_gene: TRBV18; abundance: few; CDR3aa: CASSPGLSGVQYF; CDR3nt: TGTGCCAGCTCACCAGGATTGTCGGGAGTGCAGTACTTC
j_gene: TRBJ2-3; d_gene: TRBD2; v_gene: TRBV27; abundance: NA; CDR3aa: CASSFDSGSQADTQYF; CDR3nt: TGTGCCAGCAGTTTCGATAGCGGGAGTCAGGCAGATACGCAGTATTTT
j_gene: TRBJ1-1; d_gene: TRBD1; v_gene: TRBV6-5; abundance: NA; CDR3aa: CASSRQGGTEAFF; CDR3nt: TGTGCCAGCAGTCGACAGGGAGGCACTGAAGCTTTCTTT
j_gene: TRBJ2-1; d_gene: NA; v_gene: TRBV7-2; abundance: NA; CDR3aa: CASSASLSGYNEQFF; CDR3nt: TGTGCCAGCAGCGCTTCCCTTAGCGGATACAATGAGCAGTTCTTC
j_gene: TRBJ1-1; d_gene: NA; v_gene: TRBV6-5; abundance: NA; CDR3aa: CASSYGPRAFF; CDR3nt: TGTGCCAGCAGTTACGGGCCCAGAGCTTTCTTT
j_gene: TRBJ1-1; d_gene: NA; v_gene: TRBV5-6; abundance: NA; CDR3aa: CASSFPQNTEAFF; CDR3nt: TGTGCCAGCAGCTTCCCACAGAACACTGAAGCTTTCTTT
j_gene: TRBJ2-1; d_gene: NA; v_gene: TRBV7-8; abundance: NA; CDR3aa: CASSIGTGNEQFF; CDR3nt: TGTGCCAGCAGCATCGGGACTGGGAATGAGCAGTTCTTC
j_gene: TRBJ2-3; d_gene: TRBD2; v_gene: TRBV6-5; abundance: once; CDR3aa: CASSYSAGDTDTQYF; CDR3nt: TGTGCCAGCAGTTACTCGGCGGGAGATACAGATACGCAGTATTTT
j_gene: TRBJ2-1; d_gene: TRBD1; v_gene: TRBV11-3; abundance: NA; CDR3aa: CASSLGQGRYNEQFF; CDR3nt: TGTGCCAGCAGCTTAGGACAGGGTCGGTACAATGAGCAGTTCTTC
j_gene: TRBJ2-7; d_gene: TRBD2; v_gene: TRBV11-3; abundance: NA; CDR3aa: CASSFGTSGFYEQYF; CDR3nt: TGTGCCAGCAGCTTTGGGACTAGCGGTTTCTACGAGCAGTACTTC
j_gene: TRBJ1-2; d_gene: TRBD1; v_gene: TRBV11-2; abundance: NA; CDR3aa: CASSLTGTGSNNYGYTF; CDR3nt: TGTGCCAGCAGCTTAACCGGGACAGGGTCGAATAACTATGGCTACACCTTC
j_gene: TRBJ2-7; d_gene: NA; v_gene: TRBV28; abundance: NA; CDR3aa: CASSLVLTEENNSYEQYF; CDR3nt: TGTGCCAGCAGTTTGGTCCTCACAGAAGAGAACAACTCCTACGAGCAGTACTTC
j_gene: TRBJ2-7; d_gene: NA; v_gene: TRBV12-3/TRBV12-4; abundance: NA; CDR3aa: CASSRGQMYEQYF; CDR3nt: TGTGCCAGCAGCCGTGGACAGATGTACGAGCAGTACTTC
j_gene: TRBJ2-7; d_gene: TRBD1; v_gene: TRBV11-3; abundance: NA; CDR3aa: CASSLRRTGEKQAEQYF; CDR3nt: TGTGCCAGCAGCTTAAGGCGGACAGGGGAGAAACAGGCCGAGCAGTACTTC
j_gene: TRBJ2-5; d_gene: NA; v_gene: TRBV5-1; abundance: NA; CDR3aa: CASSLTGYQETQYF; CDR3nt: TGCGCCAGCAGCTTAACAGGCTACCAAGAGACCCAGTACTTC
j_gene: TRBJ1-2; d_gene: NA; v_gene: TRBV10-3; abundance: NA; CDR3aa: CAISELQIYGYTF; CDR3nt: TGTGCCATCAGTGAGTTACAGATATATGGCTACACCTTC
j_gene: TRBJ2-1; d_gene: TRBD2; v_gene: TRBV9; abundance: NA; CDR3aa: CASSVGTSGYSYNEQFF; CDR3nt: TGTGCCAGCAGCGTAGGGACTAGCGGGTACTCCTACAATGAGCAGTTCTTC
j_gene: TRBJ1-2; d_gene: NA; v_gene: TRBV2; abundance: NA; CDR3aa: CASSEVGGTYGYTF; CDR3nt: TGTGCCAGCAGTGAAGTGGGGGGGACCTATGGCTACACCTTC
j_gene: TRBJ2-7; d_gene: NA; v_gene: TRBV2; abundance: NA; CDR3aa: CASRIRGATYEQYF; CDR3nt: TGTGCCAGCCGGATCCGGGGAGCCACCTACGAGCAGTACTTC
j_gene: TRBJ2-7; d_gene: NA; v_gene: TRBV28; abundance: NA; CDR3aa: CASTTPAGISSVEQYF; CDR3nt: TGTGCCAGCACCACCCCTGCCGGGATCTCCTCCGTTGAGCAGTACTTC
j_gene: TRBJ2-5; d_gene: NA; v_gene: TRBV11-2; abundance: NA; CDR3aa: CASSRTTQETQYF; CDR3nt: TGTGCCAGCAGCCGAACTACCCAAGAGACCCAGTACTTC
j_gene: TRBJ2-7; d_gene: TRBD2; v_gene: TRBV11-3; abundance: few; CDR3aa: CASSLVPSGRSEQYF; CDR3nt: TGTGCCAGCAGCTTAGTCCCTAGCGGGAGAAGCGAGCAGTACTTC
j_gene: TRBJ2-7; d_gene: TRBD2; v_gene: TRBV27; abundance: NA; CDR3aa: CASSRLAGGSEQYF; CDR3nt: TGTGCCAGCAGTAGACTAGCGGGGGGGTCGGAGCAGTACTTC
j_gene: TRBJ1-6; d_gene: TRBD1; v_gene: TRBV11-1; abundance: NA; CDR3aa: CASSFGTGGISPLHF; CDR3nt: TGTGCCAGCAGCTTCGGGACAGGGGGCATTTCACCCCTCCACTTT
j_gene: TRBJ1-1; d_gene: TRBD1; v_gene: TRBV7-9; abundance: NA; CDR3aa: CASSLFGTANTEAFF; CDR3nt: TGTGCCAGCAGCTTATTTGGGACAGCGAACACTGAAGCTTTCTTT
j_gene: TRBJ2-4; d_gene: TRBD2; v_gene: TRBV6-5; abundance: once; CDR3aa: CASSYQRTRGNIQYF; CDR3nt: TGTGCCAGCAGTTACCAGAGGACTAGGGGAAACATTCAGTACTTC
j_gene: TRBJ1-5; d_gene: NA; v_gene: TRBV28; abundance: NA; CDR3aa: CASRGGGNQPQHF; CDR3nt: TGTGCCAGCAGGGGGGGAGGCAATCAGCCCCAGCATTTT
j_gene: TRBJ1-5; d_gene: TRBD1; v_gene: TRBV19; abundance: once; CDR3aa: CASRGSETGIQPQHF; CDR3nt: TGTGCCAGTAGAGGCAGCGAGACAGGGATTCAGCCCCAGCATTTT
j_gene: TRBJ2-1; d_gene: TRBD2; v_gene: TRBV7-8; abundance: NA; CDR3aa: CASRGGGYNEQFF; CDR3nt: TGTGCCAGCAGGGGCGGGGGCTACAATGAGCAGTTCTTC
j_gene: TRBJ2-2; d_gene: NA; v_gene: TRBV10-1; abundance: NA; CDR3aa: CASREGQNTGELFF; CDR3nt: TGCGCCAGCAGGGAAGGACAGAACACCGGGGAGCTGTTTTTT
j_gene: TRBJ2-5; d_gene: TRBD1; v_gene: TRBV11-2; abundance: NA; CDR3aa: CASSSKQGVETQYF; CDR3nt: TGTGCCAGCAGCTCGAAACAGGGGGTGGAGACCCAGTACTTC
j_gene: TRBJ2-4; d_gene: TRBD1; v_gene: TRBV7-2; abundance: NA; CDR3aa: CASSPGTGGNIQYF; CDR3nt: TGTGCCAGCAGCCCGGGGACAGGCGGGAACATTCAGTACTTC
j_gene: TRBJ1-1; d_gene: NA; v_gene: TRBV2; abundance: NA; CDR3aa: CASSDRGGSGLNTEAFF; CDR3nt: TGTGCCAGCAGTGATCGGGGGGGCTCCGGTCTGAACACTGAAGCTTTCTTT
j_gene: TRBJ2-7; d_gene: TRBD1; v_gene: TRBV6-6; abundance: NA; CDR3aa: CASSYMDRGHEQYF; CDR3nt: TGTGCCAGCAGTTACATGGACAGGGGCCACGAGCAGTACTTC
j_gene: TRBJ2-5; d_gene: TRBD1; v_gene: TRBV7-9; abundance: NA; CDR3aa: CASSLAQTGPQETQYF; CDR3nt: TGTGCCAGCAGCTTAGCTCAGACAGGGCCCCAAGAGACCCAGTACTTC
j_gene: TRBJ2-5; d_gene: TRBD1; v_gene: TRBV19; abundance: NA; CDR3aa: CASSTRGPETQYF; CDR3nt: TGTGCCAGTAGTACCAGGGGGCCGGAGACCCAGTACTTC
j_gene: TRBJ2-2; d_gene: NA; v_gene: TRBV5-1; abundance: NA; CDR3aa: CASSLDPYKNTGELFF; CDR3nt: TGCGCCAGCAGCTTGGACCCGTACAAGAACACCGGGGAGCTGTTTTTT
j_gene: TRBJ2-3; d_gene: NA; v_gene: TRBV5-1; abundance: NA; CDR3aa: CASNSRDSLTDTQYF; CDR3nt: TGCGCCAGCAACTCCCGGGACTCCCTTACAGATACGCAGTATTTT
j_gene: TRBJ2-4; d_gene: NA; v_gene: TRBV6-2/TRBV6-3; abundance: few; CDR3aa: CASSYEGGAGAVNIQYF; CDR3nt: TGTGCCAGCAGTTACGAAGGCGGGGCAGGAGCAGTAAACATTCAGTACTTC
j_gene: TRBJ2-1; d_gene: NA; v_gene: TRBV28; abundance: NA; CDR3aa: CASSFSGGNYNEQFF; CDR3nt: TGTGCCAGCAGTTTTTCCGGGGGTAATTACAATGAGCAGTTCTTC
j_gene: TRBJ2-7; d_gene: TRBD2; v_gene: TRBV7-3; abundance: NA; CDR3aa: CASSLTLAGADEQYF; CDR3nt: TGTGCCAGCAGCTTAACGCTAGCGGGAGCCGACGAGCAGTACTTC
j_gene: TRBJ1-4; d_gene: NA; v_gene: TRBV28; abundance: NA; CDR3aa: CASNPTGTTNEKLFF; CDR3nt: TGTGCCAGCAATCCAACAGGGACAACTAATGAAAAACTGTTTTTT
j_gene: TRBJ1-2; d_gene: TRBD1; v_gene: TRBV5-5; abundance: NA; CDR3aa: CASSLEEQGGYGYTF; CDR3nt: TGTGCCAGCAGCTTGGAGGAGCAGGGGGGCTATGGCTACACCTTC
j_gene: TRBJ1-6; d_gene: NA; v_gene: TRBV18; abundance: NA; CDR3aa: CASSPPEGDNSPLHF; CDR3nt: TGTGCCAGCTCACCACCGGAGGGAGATAATTCACCCCTCCACTTT
j_gene: TRBJ2-5; d_gene: NA; v_gene: TRBV5-5; abundance: NA; CDR3aa: CASSLEGEETQYF; CDR3nt: TGTGCCAGCAGCTTGGAAGGAGAGGAGACCCAGTACTTC